This TCR beta chain was captured in a study of blood T cell repertoires in COVID-19. Study-wide context: Some COVID-19 samples were acute and others convalescent; all came from the United States, Italy and Spain. T cells, B-cell-depleted T cells, or PBMCs provided the cDNA or gDNA that served as material.

Authors' methods: Reference gene primer amplification yielded estimated nucleated cell counts. Profiling relied on immunoSEQ multiplex PCR, and the TCRdb table lists in-frame clones only, not all of them. V and J calls plus clone size are reproduced from that table; the DNA served to infer D and trimming. The table records under 150,000 clones, under 85% of them present only once. Germline loops: CDR1 LNHDA, CDR2 SQIVND (reference sequence). The ends were cut back, 0 bases at V and 7 bases at J, with 7 bases in the middle. The CDR3 consists of 13 residues. What was sequenced was peripheral blood. The V call is TRBV19, the J call TRBJ1-5, with D tentatively TRBD1 (5 bases). This clonotype originated in a human donor in a cohort sampled during active COVID-19. CDR3 sequence (DNA): TGTGCCAGTAGTATAGAGGGACTCCAGCCCCAGCATTTT. Residues: CASSIEGLQPQHF.